A single sample gave rise to the 8 T cell receptor beta chains below, sequenced in a study of shared clonotypes between healthy human individuals. Sequencing used immunoSEQ multiplex PCR; TCRdb keeps in-frame clones, though not all of them. The sample shows about 610,000 clones, more than 95% of them seen only once. Specimen: naive CD4+ T cells sorted from blood. The subset: CD45RA+ positively selected. The origin of the receptors is a woman aged 25 to 39 in good health.

Details on this clone: Other DNA sequences in the same sample also yield this CDR3. J is TRBJ2-2 and V is TRBV5-1; D possibly corresponds to TRBD2 (6 bases). Trimming cost V 1 base and J 6 bases, with 10 bases left between them. Germline V CDR1 and CDR2: SGHRS, YFSETQ. This CDR3 spans 14 amino acids. CDR3 nucleotides: TGCGCCAGCAGCTTGTTTGGGGAGGCCGGGGAGCTGTTTTTT. Its protein is CASSLFGEAGELFF.

This chain joins TRBV29-1 and TRBJ2-1; 10 bases line up with TRBD1. Germline values: CDR1 SQVTM, CDR2 ANQGSEA. The CDR3 runs 16 residues. Trimming took 8 bases from V and 4 from J; bases not matched to a gene: 14. The CDR3: CSLKDRGIRGYNEQFF. DNA of the CDR3: TGCAGCCTCAAGGACAGGGGGATAAGAGGGTACAATGAGCAGTTCTTC.

The chain employs TRBV6-1 and TRBJ2-1; D gene ambiguous. This CDR3 is 12 amino acids long. Germline V lookup: CDR1 MNHNS, CDR2 SASEGT. V lost 2 bases to trimming and J lost 9 bases, with 8 bases between them. DNA for the CDR3: TGTGCCAGCAGTGAAACCTTCCGTGAGCAGTTCTTC. Its translation: CASSETFREQFF.

The CDR3 sequence: CASSPPTGGSYNEQFF. The CDR3 nucleotides are TGTGCCAGCTCACCACCGACTGGTGGTTCCTACAATGAGCAGTTCTTC. The J gene is TRBJ2-1, the V gene TRBV18; D is unclear. The CDR3 has 16 residues. Germline V lookup: CDR1 KGHSH, CDR2 LQKENI. Trimming removed 0 bases at V and 1 base at J, with 10 bases between.

This clone was seen just once. CDR3 bases: TGTGCCAGCACCTCCCGCCGGGGGCCGAACTATGGCTACACCTTC. Residues: CASTSRRGPNYGYTF. The gene calls are TRBV28 and TRBJ1-2; TRBD1 might be the D (6 bases). Trimming removed 7 bases from V and 2 bases from J, with 17 bases in between. This CDR3 is 15 amino acids long. The V gene's germline CDR1 is MDHEN and CDR2 SYDVKM.

This chain connects TRBV5-1 to TRBJ1-1, with unresolved D. Germline CDR1 and CDR2: SGHRS and YFSETQ. Trimming cost V 7 bases and J 3 bases, with 13 bases left between them. The CDR3 covers 13 residues. CDR3 coding DNA: TGCGCCAGCTCGCGGCGGGTGGACACTGAAGCTTTCTTT. Protein sequence: CASSRRVDTEAFF.

This CDR3 is CASSLGRGFWEQYF. The DNA of the CDR3 is TGCGCCAGCAGCTTGGGACGGGGCTTCTGGGAGCAGTACTTC. The rearrangement joins TRBV5-1 to TRBJ2-7; D might be TRBD1 or TRBD2, each matching 5 bases. Germline V gene lookup returns CDR1 SGHRS and CDR2 YFSETQ. There are 14 residues in the CDR3. With 0 bases removed from V and 7 bases from J, the gap between germline ends came to 14 bases.

This rearrangement joins TRBV19 to TRBJ1-1; D remains unclear. The V gene lost 4 bases and the J gene lost 1 base, with 13 bases spanning the gap. Germline CDR1 reads LNHDA; CDR2 reads SQIVND (reference sequence). The CDR3 has 15 amino acids. CDR3 nucleotide sequence: TGTGCCAGTAGTAAAAGGGCCTTGCCGAACACTGAAGCTTTCTTT. It codes for CASSKRALPNTEAFF.